The 31 T cell receptor beta chains below come from one sample, sequenced in a study of blood T cell repertoires in COVID-19 (dated by TCRdb to about 2020). The receptor library was made with the immunoSEQ multiplex PCR assay. Held by TCRdb, this immuneACCESS table contains in-frame sequences only and omits some clones. Under half of the omission traces to an unresolved V gene where checked; the cause of the rest is unknown. The sample contains approximately 100,000 clones, roughly 80% of them found a single time. The ten largest clones add up to roughly 10% of the sample. The sequencing input was peripheral blood. The receptor set was obtained from a woman aged 80 or older with acute or convalescent COVID-19.

J is TRBJ1-1 and V is TRBV18; weak D call: TRBD1 (6 bases). Trimming took 3 bases from V and 7 from J, leaving 15 bases between them. CDR1 is KGHSH, CDR2 LQKENI, per germline. The CDR3 length is 14 residues. The CDR3 loop is CASSPGGGEYEAFF. Here the CDR3 DNA reads TGTGCCAGCTCACCGGGGGGGGGCGAATATGAAGCTTTCTTT.

The chain employs TRBV7-2 and TRBJ1-3; D perhaps matches TRBD1 (6 bases). Trimming took off 6 bases at V and 0 bases at J, with 9 bases between the two ends. The CDR3 consists of 14 residues. Per the germline V gene, CDR1 is SGHTA and CDR2 is FQGNSA. The DNA of the CDR3 is TGTGCCAGCAGTCGGACAGCCTCTGGAAACACCATATATTTT. It specifies CASSRTASGNTIYF.

The chain carries TRBV15 and TRBJ1-1; D gene ambiguous. Trimming took 0 bases from V and 0 from J, leaving 8 bases between them. CDR1 LNHNV and CDR2 YYDKDF come from the germline V gene (reference sequence). The CDR3 length is 15 residues. CDR3 bases: TGTGCCACCAGCAGAGATCAGGTCATGAACACTGAAGCTTTCTTT. As protein: CATSRDQVMNTEAFF.

The CDR3 region is CASSFFQGNYEQYV. The CDR3 region has the DNA TGTGCCAGCAGCTTCTTCCAGGGTAACTACGAGCAGTACGTC. V usage is TRBV5-6 and J usage is TRBJ2-7; D possibly corresponds to TRBD1 (5 bases). The germline gives CDR1 SGHDT, CDR2 YYEEEE. Trimming took 2 bases from V and 3 from J, leaving 12 bases between them. The CDR3 has 14 amino acids.

This chain links TRBV14 with TRBJ2-1; D perhaps matches TRBD1 (5 bases). The CDR3 is 15 amino acids. Trimming removed 4 bases from V and 4 bases from J, with 14 bases in between. In germline, CDR1 is SGHDN, CDR2 FVKESK. CDR3 bases: TGTGCCAGCAGCCCGATAGACAGTCGTTACAATGAGCAGTTCTTC. Residues: CASSPIDSRYNEQFF.

The chain combines TRBV28 with TRBJ1-2; D remains ambiguous. This CDR3 region has 12 residues. The germline V gene encodes CDR1 MDHEN and CDR2 SYDVKM. Between the trimmed V and J ends, which lost 10 bases and 1 base, there was a span of 10 bases. This CDR3 is CATESSNYGYTF. For the CDR3, the DNA is TGTGCCACCGAGAGTAGTAACTATGGCTACACCTTC.

This chain's CDR3 is CASSPTVYEQYF. The CDR3 coding sequence is TGTGCCAGCAGCCCGACAGTTTACGAGCAGTACTTC. The chain employs TRBV3-1 (or the pseudogene TRBV3-2) and TRBJ2-7; TRBD1 might be the D (5 bases). V gave up 4 bases and J gave up 4 bases, with 8 bases separating them. This CDR3 is 12 amino acids long. In germline, CDR1 is LGHDT, CDR2 YNNKEL (reference sequence).

This chain uses TRBV24-1 with TRBJ1-2; 7 nucleotides agree with TRBD1. The V gene's germline CDR1 is KGHDR and CDR2 SFDVKD. V trimming: 4 bases; J trimming: 2 bases; junction bases outside the gene matches: 3. The CDR3 length is 14 residues. The CDR3 sequence is CATSEGQTNYGYTF. DNA of the CDR3: TGTGCCACCAGTGAGGGACAGACAAACTATGGCTACACCTTC.

This chain connects TRBV5-6 to TRBJ1-5; D ambiguous. This CDR3 has 13 residues. V shed 4 bases and J shed 11 bases, with 16 bases lying between them. Germline CDR1 reads SGHDT; CDR2 reads YYEEEE. CDR3 sequence reads: CASSRGQFESQHF. CDR3 DNA: TGTGCCAGCAGCCGAGGGCAGTTCGAGTCCCAGCATTTT.

V usage is TRBV30 and J usage is TRBJ1-2; D is uncertain. Germline V CDR1 and CDR2: GTSNPN, SVGIG (reference sequence). This CDR3 is 12 amino acids long. V dropped 0 bases and J dropped 8 bases, with 10 bases sitting between them. The CDR3 sequence is CAWSVDLGGYTF. The CDR3 nucleotides are TGTGCCTGGAGTGTAGACTTAGGAGGCTACACCTTC.

The chain combines TRBV6-2 or TRBV6-3 with TRBJ1-4; tentatively, D is TRBD1 (5 bases). The germline gives CDR1 MNHEY, CDR2 SVGEGT. Trimming shortened V by 0 bases and J by 14 bases, and 13 bases separated the two germline ends. CDR3 length equals 13 residues. CDR3 DNA sequence: TGTGCCAGCAGTTACTCCACAACAGGTGGGCTGTTTTTT. Protein: CASSYSTTGGLFF.

CDR3 sequence: CASSLGGGDTEAFF. DNA of the CDR3: TGTGCCAGCAGCTTAGGAGGGGGGGACACTGAAGCTTTCTTT. V gene TRBV7-9 combines with J gene TRBJ1-1; D is possibly TRBD1 (6 bases). The CDR3 consists of 14 residues. V shed 1 base and J shed 3 bases, with 9 bases lying between them. Per the germline V gene, CDR1 is SEHNR and CDR2 is FQNEAQ (reference sequence).

This chain joins TRBV18 and TRBJ2-3; possible D gene TRBD2, 6 bases. The CDR3 is 16 amino acids. Trimming removed 0 bases at V and 1 base at J, with 11 bases between. CDR1 and CDR2 from the germline V gene are KGHSH and LQKENI. The CDR3 coding sequence is TGTGCCAGCTCACCACCGGAGGGCTTCGGCACAGATACGCAGTATTTT. Translation: CASSPPEGFGTDTQYF.

The chain couples TRBV5-6 to TRBJ2-3; 8 positions agree with TRBD2. This CDR3 contains 14 residues. Unmatched junction bases numbered 1, after V lost 0 bases and J lost 4 bases. The germline V gene has CDR1 SGHDT and CDR2 YYEEEE. DNA of the CDR3: TGTGCCAGCAGCTTGGCCGGGAGGGCAGATACGCAGTATTTT. As protein: CASSLAGRADTQYF.

This clone came up a few times. This chain uses TRBV11-3 with TRBJ2-2; 10 positions match TRBD2. The trim removed 5 bases at V and 7 bases at J, leaving 10 bases unmatched. Per the germline V gene, CDR1 is SGHNT and CDR2 is YENEEA. This CDR3 contains 16 residues. CDR3: CASSPPSGGAGGELFF. The CDR3 DNA is TGTGCCAGCAGCCCCCCAAGCGGGGGGGCGGGCGGGGAGCTGTTTTTT. Using reference TRBV11-3 and TRBJ2-2 for the parts outside the CDR3, the full variable domain is EAGVVQSPRYKIIEKKQPVAFWCNPISGHNTLYWYLQNLGQGPELLIRYENEEAVDDSQLPKDRFSAERLKGVDSTLKIQPAELGDSAVYLCASSPPSGGAGGELFFGEGSRLTVL.

This clone was detected only once. V usage is TRBV4-1 and J usage is TRBJ1-4, with D perhaps matching TRBD1 (6 bases). Germline V gene data show CDR1 as MGHRA and CDR2 as YSYEKL. This CDR3 comprises 17 residues. V lost 0 bases and J 8 bases, leaving 19 bases between the germline ends. The CDR3 is CASSQDGRQDRDEKLFF. CDR3 coding DNA: TGCGCCAGCAGCCAAGATGGGCGACAGGATCGGGACGAAAAACTGTTTTTT.

This rearrangement joins TRBV20-1 to TRBJ1-2; 9 bases are shared with TRBD1. Germline assignment: CDR1 DFQATT and CDR2 SNEGSKA (reference sequence). The length of the CDR3 is 11 residues. CDR3 sequence reads: CSHSDRGRDTF. The CDR3 DNA is TGCAGCCATTCGGACAGGGGCAGGGACACCTTC.

This chain links TRBV6-6 with TRBJ1-5; D may be TRBD1 (6 bases). Germline values: CDR1 MNHNY, CDR2 SVGAGI (reference sequence). Trimming cost V 7 bases and J 6 bases, with 22 bases left between them. This CDR3 has 16 residues. The DNA of the CDR3 is TGTGCCAGCATCTCCCAGAGAGGGGGGGAAGGTCAGCCCCAGCATTTT. Translation gives CASISQRGGEGQPQHF.

The chain links TRBV18 to TRBJ2-3; 7 bases line up with TRBD1. In germline, CDR1 is KGHSH, CDR2 LQKENI. The CDR3 covers 15 residues. With V trimmed by 6 bases and J by 3 bases, 9 bases remained unmatched. CDR3 sequence: CASSRNQGVTDTQYF. The CDR3 DNA reads TGTGCCAGCTCCCGCAATCAGGGGGTGACAGATACGCAGTATTTT.

In this sample, this clone turned up a few times. The rearrangement uses TRBV4-3 and TRBJ1-4; D is unclear. CDR1 is LGHNA, CDR2 YSLEER, per germline. The length of the CDR3 is 15 residues. V was pared by 0 bases and J by 7 bases, with 12 bases between. DNA for the CDR3: TGCGCCAGCAGCCAAGACACCATGGGGAGTGAAAAACTGTTTTTT. Protein sequence: CASSQDTMGSEKLFF.

The chain combines TRBV15 with TRBJ1-2, with unresolved D. Trimming cost V 0 bases and J 8 bases, with 22 bases left between them. The CDR3 totals 17 residues. Per the germline V gene, CDR1 is LNHNV and CDR2 is YYDKDF (reference sequence). CDR3 sequence: CATSRDRITPRGEGYTF. In DNA, the CDR3 is TGTGCCACCAGCAGAGATAGGATCACACCCCGCGGGGAAGGCTACACCTTC.

V is TRBV5-4 and J is TRBJ1-3, with a weak D call TRBD1 (6 bases). There are 15 residues in the CDR3. Trimming pared 2 bases from V and 1 base from J, leaving 10 bases between. Germline V gene lookup returns CDR1 SGHNT and CDR2 YYREEE (reference sequence). The CDR3 spells CASSLPQGSGNTIYF. The CDR3 DNA sequence: TGTGCCAGCAGCTTACCACAGGGTTCTGGAAACACCATATATTTT.

This chain links TRBV18 with TRBJ1-1, with D unclear. From germline, CDR1 is KGHSH and CDR2 LQKENI. The ends were cut back, 2 bases at V and 3 bases at J, with 7 bases in the middle. The CDR3 covers 13 residues. The CDR3 DNA is TGTGCCAGCTCACCAGCCGGTTACACTGAAGCTTTCTTT. This encodes CASSPAGYTEAFF. Together with reference TRBV18 and TRBJ1-1, the CDR3 gives the full variable domain: NAGVMQNPRHLVRRRGQEARLRCSPMKGHSHVYWYRQLPEEGLKFMVYLQKENIIDESGMPKERFSAEFPKEGPSILRIQQVVRGDSAAYFCASSPAGYTEAFFGQGTRLTVV.

The chain has TRBV3-1 (or the pseudogene TRBV3-2) and TRBJ1-5; TRBD1 matches at 10 bases. Germline assignment: CDR1 LGHDT and CDR2 YNNKEL (reference sequence). The length of the CDR3 is 18 residues. The junction had 9 bases not matched to a gene; V was cut back by 4 bases and J by 0 bases. CDR3 amino acids: CASSPGDRGFYSNQPQHF. For the CDR3, the DNA is TGTGCCAGCAGCCCTGGGGACAGGGGCTTTTATAGCAATCAGCCCCAGCATTTT.

This clone was counted a few times. The chain joins TRBV30 to TRBJ1-2; unclear D gene. Germline CDR1 GTSNPN, CDR2 SVGIG (reference sequence). This CDR3 has 13 residues. Trimming pared 0 bases from V and 8 bases from J, leaving 13 bases between. The CDR3 DNA follows: TGTGCCTGGAGTGTAGGAGGGTTTGACGGCTACACCTTC. Translated: CAWSVGGFDGYTF.

V usage is TRBV6-5 and J usage is TRBJ1-5; D remains ambiguous. Germline CDR1 reads MNHEY; CDR2 reads SVGAGI. V was trimmed by 8 bases and J by 5 bases, leaving 10 bases between them. The CDR3 covers 12 residues. The CDR3 DNA reads TGTGCCAGCCGAAACAATTATCAGCCCCAGCATTTT. Protein product: CASRNNYQPQHF.

The rearrangement uses TRBV7-8 and TRBJ1-2; D is uncertain. The CDR3 consists of 14 residues. Trimming shortened V by 1 base and J by 5 bases, and 11 bases separated the two germline ends. CDR1 is SGHVS and CDR2 is FQNEAQ in the germline V gene. As DNA, the CDR3 is TGTGCCAGCAGCTTAGAGCGGACCCTTTATGGCTACACCTTC. It encodes CASSLERTLYGYTF.

A single count supports this clone. The same CDR3 also results from other DNA sequences found in this sample. J is TRBJ1-2 and V is TRBV3-1 (or the pseudogene TRBV3-2); TRBD1 matches 9 bases. This CDR3 is 15 amino acids long. V shed 4 bases and J 2 bases; nucleotides not matched to a gene: 5. Germline CDR1 reads LGHDT; CDR2 reads YNNKEL (reference sequence). The CDR3 nucleotides read TGTGCCAGCAGCCCCCGGGACAGGGCAAACTATGGCTACACCTTC. Translation gives CASSPRDRANYGYTF.

The chain carries TRBV9 and TRBJ2-1, with 9 bases matching TRBD1. Germline V gene data show CDR1 as SGDLS and CDR2 as YYNGEE. V shed 2 bases, J shed 1 base, and the junction held 4 bases outside the gene matches. There are 16 residues in the CDR3. CDR3 loop: CASSVTGGSSYNEQFF. The CDR3 DNA reads TGTGCCAGCAGCGTTACAGGGGGCTCATCCTACAATGAGCAGTTCTTC.

The chain couples TRBV7-2 to TRBJ1-3; D is undetermined. The V end was cut by 1 base, the J end by 2 bases, with 9 bases between. CDR3 length equals 15 residues. Per the germline V gene, CDR1 is SGHTA and CDR2 is FQGNSA. The CDR3 sequence: CASSLVASAGNTIYF. The CDR3 coding sequence is TGTGCCAGCAGCTTAGTGGCGAGCGCTGGAAACACCATATATTTT.

The chain carries TRBV10-3 and TRBJ2-7; 9 nucleotides line up with TRBD1. The CDR3 has 14 amino acids. The germline gives CDR1 ENHRY, CDR2 SYGVKD. The J segment lost 5 bases and the V segment lost 4 bases, leaving 6 bases of the junction unmatched. The CDR3: CAISGDRAGNEQYV. The CDR3, as DNA: TGTGCCATCAGTGGGGACAGGGCGGGGAACGAGCAGTACGTC.